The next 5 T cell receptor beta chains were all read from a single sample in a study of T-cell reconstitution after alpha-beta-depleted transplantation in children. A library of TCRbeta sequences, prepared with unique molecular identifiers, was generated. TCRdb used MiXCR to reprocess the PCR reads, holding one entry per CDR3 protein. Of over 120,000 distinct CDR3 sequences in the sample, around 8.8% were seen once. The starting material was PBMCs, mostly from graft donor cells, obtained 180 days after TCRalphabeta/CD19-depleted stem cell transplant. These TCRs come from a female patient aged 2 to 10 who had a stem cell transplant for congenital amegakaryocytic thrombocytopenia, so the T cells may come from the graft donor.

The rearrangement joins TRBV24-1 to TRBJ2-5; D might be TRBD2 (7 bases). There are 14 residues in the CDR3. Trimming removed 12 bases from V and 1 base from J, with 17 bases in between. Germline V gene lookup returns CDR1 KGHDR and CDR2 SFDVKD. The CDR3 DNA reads TGTGCCTCCCGAGGGGGGGGGGCCCAAGAGACCCAGTACTTC. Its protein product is CASRGGGAQETQYF.

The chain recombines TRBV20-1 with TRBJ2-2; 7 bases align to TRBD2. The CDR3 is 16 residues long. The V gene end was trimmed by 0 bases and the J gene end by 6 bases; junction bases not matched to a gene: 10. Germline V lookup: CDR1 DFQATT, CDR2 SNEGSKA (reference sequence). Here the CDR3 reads CSARDLGGGPAGELFF. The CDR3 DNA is TGCAGTGCTAGAGATCTTGGGGGGGGTCCCGCCGGGGAGCTGTTTTTT.

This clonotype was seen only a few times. CDR3 residues: CATSRDRSGGANVLTF. The CDR3 nucleotides are TGTGCCACCAGCAGAGATCGCAGCGGTGGGGCCAACGTCCTGACTTTC. This chain connects TRBV15 to TRBJ2-6, with a tentative D call TRBD2 (5 bases). The CDR3 runs 16 residues. Looked up from germline, CDR1 is LNHNV and CDR2 is YYDKDF (reference sequence). Trimming left V 0 bases short and J 3 bases short, with 9 bases between.

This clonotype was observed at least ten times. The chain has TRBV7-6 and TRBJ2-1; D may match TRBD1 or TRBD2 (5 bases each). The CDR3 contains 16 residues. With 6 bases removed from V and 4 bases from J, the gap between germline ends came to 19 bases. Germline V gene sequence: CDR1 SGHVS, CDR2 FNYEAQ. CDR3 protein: CASRPGTGESYNEQFF. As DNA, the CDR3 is TGTGCCAGCAGACCGGGGACCGGGGAGTCATACAATGAGCAGTTCTTC.

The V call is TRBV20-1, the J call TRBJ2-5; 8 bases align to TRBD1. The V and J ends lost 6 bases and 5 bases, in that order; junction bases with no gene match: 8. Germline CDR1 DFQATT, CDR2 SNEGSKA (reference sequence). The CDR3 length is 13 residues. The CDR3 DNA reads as TGCAGTGCGGAAGGACAGGGAGCGGAGACCCAGTACTTC. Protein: CSAEGQGAETQYF.